Here is one T cell receptor (beta chain) with its context. Its antigen remains unknown. The sample belongs to a study of vaccination and CD4 T cells after COVID-19. CDR3 size: 14 residues. Trimming stripped 6 bases from V and 3 bases from J, with 13 bases between. The germline V gene encodes CDR1 LNHDA and CDR2 SQIVND (reference sequence). Treatment: roughly ten-day PBMC culture with coronavirus spike peptide pools or control peptides (ViraFEST assay). Cells were cultured for 10 days, and then CD4+ T cells were isolated by negative selection. Sequencing of DNA taken from cultured CD4+ T cells relied on the Oncomine TCR Beta short-read assay. TCRdb independently ran MiXCR on the PCR reads; one entry per CDR3 protein. This table has about 8,400 distinct CDR3 sequences, about 63% appearing once.

Sequenced input: CD4+ T cells from blood, cultured in vitro. The TCR originated in a human donor who had recovered from COVID-19. The chain is built from TRBV19 and TRBJ2-3, with D tentatively TRBD2 (5 bases). This CDR3 reads CASSPGMTTDTQYF. The CDR3 nucleotides are TGTGCCAGTAGCCCCGGGATGACGACAGATACGCAGTATTTT.